The source of this T cell receptor (beta chain) is a study of T-cell memory formation after mild COVID-19. Study overall: In these data, TCR clusters were largely donor specific.

5'RACE primed from the constant segment yielded TCR alpha and TCR beta cDNA libraries bearing sample barcodes and UMIs. TCRdb reanalysed the 5' RACE reads using MiXCR and keeps one entry per CDR3 protein. The sample holds 300,000 to 400,000 distinct CDR3 sequences, approximately 12% seen once. Germline trimming cut 1 base from V and 6 bases from J; bases unmatched to any gene: 15. This CDR3 region has 18 residues. Germline V CDR1 and CDR2: SGDLS, YYNGEE. This clonotype was counted only a few times. The antigen remains unidentified. The study's findings and limits: Of the contracting clones, CD4+ ones lay mainly in CM and EM, and CD8+ ones in EMRA. Clones contracting over day 15 to 85 were CD4/CD8 balanced, with later expanders leaning CD4+.

This TCR was recovered from a man younger than 35 who had mild COVID-19 (a few samples of this study predate the infection). Cell type and time point are not known. This chain joins TRBV9 and TRBJ2-1, with TRBD2 matching 8 bases. Material for sequencing was PBMCs or a T cell subset sorted from them (not recorded which). In nucleotides, the CDR3 is TGTGCCAGCAGCGTATTATCGGAGCGGGGGCCCCTGGGCAATGAGCAGTTCTTC. It yields the protein CASSVLSERGPLGNEQFF.